These 27 T cell receptor beta chains were all obtained from the same sample, sequenced in a study of identical twins. TCRdb reanalysed the 5' RACE reads using MiXCR and keeps one entry per CDR3 protein. The data contain around 370,000 distinct CDR3 sequences, around 9.7% of them singletons. Sequenced material: naive T cells sorted from blood. The receptors originated from a woman aged 50 to 60 in good health.

This clonotype showed up many times. This chain links TRBV5-1 with TRBJ2-1; D ambiguous. The germline V gene encodes CDR1 SGHRS and CDR2 YFSETQ. There are 13 residues in the CDR3. Trimming took 2 bases from V and 2 from J, leaving 5 bases between them. The chain's CDR3 is CASSLTAYNEQFF. The CDR3 region has the DNA TGCGCCAGCAGCTTAACGGCCTACAATGAGCAGTTCTTC.

V and J are TRBV20-1 and TRBJ2-3; no reliable D call. Germline CDR1 DFQATT, CDR2 SNEGSKA (reference sequence). Trimming cost V 0 bases and J 7 bases, with 11 bases left between them. The CDR3 has 13 residues. The CDR3 sequence: CSAREWATNTQYF. The CDR3 coding sequence is TGCAGTGCTAGAGAGTGGGCAACCAATACGCAGTATTTT.

This clonotype was counted ten times or more. V is TRBV20-1 and J is TRBJ1-5, with D uncertain. V was trimmed by 0 bases and J by 3 bases, leaving 9 bases between them. Germline V gene sequence: CDR1 DFQATT, CDR2 SNEGSKA (reference sequence). This CDR3 spans 14 amino acids. The CDR3 loop is CSARDAATNQPQHF. CDR3 DNA: TGCAGTGCTAGAGATGCTGCTACCAATCAGCCCCAGCATTTT.

The chain is built from TRBV4-1 and TRBJ2-1; 9 nucleotides line up with TRBD2. CDR1 and CDR2 from the germline V gene are MGHRA and YSYEKL. V lost 1 base, J lost 3 bases, and 13 bases stayed unmatched. The CDR3 has 19 residues. CDR3 DNA: TGCGCCAGCAGCCAAGTGGGTAGCGGGAGTTTAGGATTCTACAATGAGCAGTTCTTC. Residues: CASSQVGSGSLGFYNEQFF.

The genes are TRBV5-1 and TRBJ2-5; 7 nucleotides match TRBD2. Germline V gene lookup returns CDR1 SGHRS and CDR2 YFSETQ. This CDR3 is built from 14 residues. Trimming removed 3 bases from V and 5 bases from J; junction bases left unmatched: 7. CDR3 bases: TGCGCCAGCAGCTCCGAAAGCGGGATTGAGACCCAGTACTTC. Translation gives CASSSESGIETQYF.

The chain combines TRBV4-2 with TRBJ2-1, with D possibly being TRBD1 (7 bases). Germline loops: CDR1 LGHNA, CDR2 YNFKEQ. The CDR3 extends over 13 amino acids. The V end was cut by 4 bases, the J end by 7 bases, with 11 bases between. CDR3 sequence: CASSLRGANEQFF. The CDR3 DNA reads TGTGCCAGCAGCCTCAGGGGGGCGAATGAGCAGTTCTTC.

This clonotype showed up just a few times. This chain joins TRBV20-1 and TRBJ2-1; possible D gene TRBD1, 6 bases. The V end was cut by 0 bases, the J end by 3 bases, with 21 bases between. The CDR3 runs 18 residues. Germline V gene lookup returns CDR1 DFQATT and CDR2 SNEGSKA (reference sequence). The CDR3 loop reads CSARDTGKQGSLYNEQFF. Written as DNA, the CDR3 is TGCAGTGCTAGAGATACGGGAAAACAGGGTTCACTCTACAATGAGCAGTTCTTC.

The V and J genes are TRBV30 and TRBJ2-5; D perhaps matches TRBD2 (6 bases). The CDR3 runs 15 residues. V was cut by 0 bases and J by 4 bases, with 15 bases left in between. The germline V gene has CDR1 GTSNPN and CDR2 SVGIG (reference sequence). The CDR3 nucleotides read TGTGCCTGGAGTGTCAGGCGTTGGGGAGGAGAGACCCAGTACTTC. This gives the protein CAWSVRRWGGETQYF. The whole variable domain, remainder taken from reference TRBV30 and TRBJ2-5, is SQTIHQWPATLVQPVGSPLSLECTVEGTSNPNLYWYRQAAGRGLQLLFYSVGIGQISSEVPQNLSASRPQDRQFILSSKKLLLSDSGFYLCAWSVRRWGGETQYFGPGTRLLVL.

This clonotype was counted only a few times. The CDR3 DNA is TGTGCCAGCAGTTTCGTTGCGGGAGCCACCGGGGAGCTGTTTTTT. It translates to CASSFVAGATGELFF. The chain carries TRBV12-3 or TRBV12-4 and TRBJ2-2; 7 bases match TRBD2. J was trimmed by 4 bases and V by 3 bases; bases with no gene match: 5. The CDR3 runs to 15 residues.

There are a few counts of this clonotype. The rearrangement links TRBV5-1 to TRBJ2-1; TRBD2 aligns across 8 bases. CDR3 length equals 18 residues. V dropped 6 bases and J dropped 0; count of bases not matched to a gene: 14. Looked up from germline, CDR1 is SGHRS and CDR2 is YFSETQ. Here the CDR3 reads CASNREGAGRYSYNEQFF. The CDR3 DNA sequence: TGCGCCAGCAACCGGGAGGGCGCGGGGCGCTACTCCTACAATGAGCAGTTCTTC.

There are a few counts of this clonotype. This chain joins TRBV7-6 and TRBJ2-3; D is unclear. Per germline, CDR1 SGHVS and CDR2 FNYEAQ. V lost 5 bases and J 6 bases, leaving 9 bases between the germline ends. This CDR3 has 12 residues. CDR3 in amino acids: CASSPLDDTQYF. CDR3 DNA sequence: TGTGCCAGCAGCCCACTTGATGATACGCAGTATTTT.

V and J are TRBV29-1 and TRBJ2-7; the D gene is possibly TRBD2 (6 bases). Trimming took 6 bases from V and 4 from J, leaving 19 bases between them. Germline V gene data show CDR1 as SQVTM and CDR2 as ANQGSEA. The CDR3 has 14 amino acids. CDR3 coding DNA: TGCAGCGTCGGGGGTGGGCGGGGAGCGTACGAGCAGTACTTC. This translates into CSVGGGRGAYEQYF.

This clonotype has a count of ten or more. This chain connects TRBV5-1 to TRBJ2-1, with D perhaps TRBD1 (7 bases). V lost 4 bases and J 6 bases, leaving 17 bases between the germline ends. CDR1 and CDR2 (germline): SGHRS, YFSETQ. The length of the CDR3 is 15 residues. The CDR3 bases are TGCGCCAGCAGCCCACCAGGGGGGACGGTCAATGAGCAGTTCTTC. Translated, it gives CASSPPGGTVNEQFF.

This clonotype was counted ten times or more. The chain carries TRBV5-1 and TRBJ2-2; weak D call: TRBD2 (7 bases). The CDR3 is made up of 17 amino acids. The germline V gene encodes CDR1 SGHRS and CDR2 YFSETQ. V lost 7 bases and J 2 bases, leaving 21 bases between the germline ends. The CDR3 nucleotides are TGCGCCAGCGGGCGGCGCGGGGGCCAGATCAACACCGGGGAGCTGTTTTTT. Translation: CASGRRGGQINTGELFF.

V and J are TRBV6-5 and TRBJ2-2; a weak D match, TRBD2 (5 bases). This CDR3 contains 17 residues. Trimming pared 0 bases from V and 2 bases from J, leaving 13 bases between. The germline V gene encodes CDR1 MNHEY and CDR2 SVGAGI. In nucleotides, the CDR3 is TGTGCCAGCAGTTACTCGGAAGGAGGCTTAAACACCGGGGAGCTGTTTTTT. It specifies CASSYSEGGLNTGELFF.

The CDR3 spells CASSLGTSFTGELFF. CDR3 DNA sequence: TGTGCCAGCAGCTTGGGGACCTCTTTCACCGGGGAGCTGTTTTTT. The chain employs TRBV5-5 and TRBJ2-2; D uncertain. Germline V CDR1 and CDR2: SGHKS, YYEKEE (reference sequence). The V end lost 0 bases, the J end lost 4 bases, and 10 bases lay between the germline ends. There are 15 residues in the CDR3.

The chain uses TRBV5-5 and TRBJ2-1, with D uncertain. Between the trimmed V and J ends, which lost 4 bases and 10 bases, there was a span of 9 bases. The CDR3 is 11 amino acids. CDR1 is SGHKS and CDR2 is YYEKEE in the germline V gene (reference sequence). The CDR3 region has the DNA TGTGCCAGCAGCCCCGAGTTGGAGCAGTTCTTC. Translating it yields CASSPELEQFF. The full variable domain, its missing parts supplied by reference TRBV5-5 and TRBJ2-1, is DAGVTQSPTHLIKTRGQQVTLRCSPISGHKSVSWYQQVLGQGPQFIFQYYEKEERGRGNFPDRFSARQFPNYSSELNVNALLLGDSALYLCASSPELEQFFGPGTRLTVL.

As DNA, the CDR3 is TGTGCCAGCAGCCCCGGGACAAGAAACGACAATGAGCAGTTCTTC. It is translated as CASSPGTRNDNEQFF. V and J are TRBV7-9 and TRBJ2-1; D possibly corresponds to TRBD1 (6 bases). The CDR3 is 15 amino acids. Germline loops: CDR1 SEHNR, CDR2 FQNEAQ (reference sequence). With 5 bases removed from V and 5 bases from J, the gap between germline ends came to 16 bases.

The V and J genes are TRBV2 and TRBJ2-5, with TRBD2 identical over 15 bases. The CDR3 spans 19 residues. Germline loops: CDR1 SNHLY, CDR2 FYNNEI. V dropped 10 bases and J dropped 3; count of bases not matched to a gene: 18. The CDR3 sequence: CATQTLRGTSGRTEETQYF. The CDR3 DNA sequence: TGTGCCACCCAGACCCTGAGGGGGACTAGCGGGAGGACAGAAGAGACCCAGTACTTC.

This clonotype appeared many times. This chain's CDR3 is CASLEPGGYEQFF. The CDR3 nucleotides read TGCGCCAGCCTTGAGCCGGGAGGCTATGAGCAGTTCTTC. The gene calls are TRBV5-1 and TRBJ2-1, with 7 bases matching TRBD2. The germline V gene encodes CDR1 SGHRS and CDR2 YFSETQ. The V and J ends lost 7 bases and 8 bases, in that order; junction bases with no gene match: 9. This CDR3 has 13 amino acids. The whole variable domain, remainder taken from reference TRBV5-1 and TRBJ2-1, is KAGVTQTPRYLIKTRGQQVTLSCSPISGHRSVSWYQQTPGQGLQFLFEYFSETQRNKGNFPGRFSGRQFSNSRSEMNVSTLELGDSALYLCASLEPGGYEQFFGPGTRLTVL.

This chain links TRBV29-1 with TRBJ2-3; 10 positions match TRBD2. The J segment lost 5 bases and the V segment lost 7 bases, leaving 12 bases of the junction unmatched. Germline V lookup: CDR1 SQVTM, CDR2 ANQGSEA. The CDR3 runs 15 residues. The CDR3: CSGQGLAGARDTQYF. CDR3 nucleotides: TGCAGCGGTCAAGGGCTAGCGGGAGCCAGAGATACGCAGTATTTT.

At least ten counts were recorded for this clonotype. The V gene is TRBV12-3 or TRBV12-4, the J gene TRBJ2-2; D is unclear. CDR3 length: 11 amino acids. V shed 8 bases and J shed 6 bases, with 7 bases lying between them. The CDR3 region is CASARAGELFF. As DNA, the CDR3 is TGTGCCAGCGCTCGGGCCGGGGAGCTGTTTTTT.

The table lists this clonotype with many counts. The chain is built from TRBV29-1 and TRBJ2-5; tentatively, D is TRBD2 (5 bases). The CDR3 has 11 residues. Germline V lookup: CDR1 SQVTM, CDR2 ANQGSEA. With 7 bases removed from V and 4 bases from J, the gap between germline ends came to 10 bases. In nucleotides, the CDR3 is TGCAGCGCAGGACTGGGAGAGACCCAGTACTTC. Amino acids: CSAGLGETQYF.

The chain combines TRBV4-1 with TRBJ1-2, with a weak D call TRBD1 (6 bases). V was cut by 0 bases and J by 11 bases, with 13 bases left in between. Germline assignment: CDR1 MGHRA and CDR2 YSYEKL. The CDR3 is 13 amino acids. The CDR3, as DNA: TGCGCCAGCAGCCAAGATGGGGGCCGAAGGTACACCTTC. Translated: CASSQDGGRRYTF.

This clonotype was seen a handful of times. This sequence joins TRBV30 and TRBJ2-7, with D uncertain. The V end was cut by 2 bases, the J end by 8 bases, with 13 bases between. CDR1 GTSNPN and CDR2 SVGIG come from the germline V gene (reference sequence). This CDR3 is built from 12 residues. The CDR3 bases are TGTGCCTGGAGTTGGGCTCCCGAACAGCAGTACTTC. This encodes CAWSWAPEQQYF.

This clonotype has at least ten counts. The V gene is TRBV29-1, the J gene TRBJ2-7; 10 bases fit TRBD2. The CDR3 runs 13 residues. From germline, CDR1 is SQVTM and CDR2 ANQGSEA. V trimming: 7 bases; J trimming: 5 bases; junction bases outside the gene matches: 8. CDR3 in amino acids: CSARTSGLNEQYF. The DNA of the CDR3 is TGCAGCGCAAGGACTAGCGGTTTGAACGAGCAGTACTTC.

This clonotype was counted many times. The rearrangement links TRBV29-1 to TRBJ2-4, with TRBD1 matching 9 bases. Germline V gene data show CDR1 as SQVTM and CDR2 as ANQGSEA. The CDR3 runs to 18 residues. Unmatched junction bases numbered 16, after V lost 6 bases and J lost 1 base. CDR3 coding DNA: TGCAGCGTAACACCGGGACAGGGCGAGGGTTGGGCCAAAAACATTCAGTACTTC. The encoded protein is CSVTPGQGEGWAKNIQYF.